The sequence of this T cell receptor beta chain was determined in a study of T-cell reconstitution after alpha-beta-depleted transplantation in children. Study-wide results and caveats: Roughly two months post-transplant, alpha-beta T cells reportedly originated from several hundred graft clones that had expanded. It was newly produced T cells that mostly accounted for T-cell counts and diversity one year after transplant. Recipient T cells and thymic progenitors that survived gave rise to the high TCRbeta diversity observed at day 60 in some patients.

Worth noting for this clonotype: The antigen remains undetermined.

Germline assignment: CDR1 SGHTA and CDR2 FQGNSA. CDR3 length: 14 amino acids. After removal of 9 bases from V and 3 bases from J, the junction contained 8 bases not matched to a gene. Unique molecular identifiers were used in preparing the TCRbeta library. TCRdb re-called the PCR reads with MiXCR, one entry per CDR3 protein. The sample yields hundreds of thousands of distinct CDR3 sequences, around 13% seen once. Sequencing used PBMCs, obtained before TCRalphabeta/CD19-depleted stem cell transplant. The chain joins TRBV7-2 to TRBJ1-5, with 7 bases aligning to TRBD1. This TCR derives from a girl aged 2 to 10 with congenital amegakaryocytic thrombocytopenia, due to receive a stem cell transplant. CDR3 loop: CASIPGQLNQPQHF. The CDR3 nucleotides are TGTGCCAGTATACCGGGACAGCTCAATCAGCCCCAGCATTTT. Complete variable domain (other parts from reference TRBV7-2 and TRBJ1-5): GAGVSQSPSNKVTEKGKDVELRCDPISGHTALYWYRQSLGQGLEFLIYFQGNSAPDKSGLPSDRFSAERTGGSVSTLTIQRTQQEDSAVYLCASIPGQLNQPQHFGDGTRLSIL.